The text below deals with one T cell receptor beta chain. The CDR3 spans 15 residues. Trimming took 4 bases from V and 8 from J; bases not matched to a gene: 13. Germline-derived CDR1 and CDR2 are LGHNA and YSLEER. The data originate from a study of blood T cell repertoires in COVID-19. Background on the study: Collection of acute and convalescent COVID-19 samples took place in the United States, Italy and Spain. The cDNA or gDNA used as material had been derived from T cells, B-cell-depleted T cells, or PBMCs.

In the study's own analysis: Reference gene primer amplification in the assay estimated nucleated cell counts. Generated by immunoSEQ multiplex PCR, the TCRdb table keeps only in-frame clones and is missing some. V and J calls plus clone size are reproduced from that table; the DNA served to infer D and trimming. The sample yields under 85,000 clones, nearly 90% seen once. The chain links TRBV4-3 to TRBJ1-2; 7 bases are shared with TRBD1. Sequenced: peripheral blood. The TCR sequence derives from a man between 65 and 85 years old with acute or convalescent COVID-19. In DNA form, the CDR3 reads TGCGCCAGCAGCCCCTCGGGACAGTTCCTTCGCGGCTACACCTTC. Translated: CASSPSGQFLRGYTF.